These 31 T cell receptor beta chains were sequenced from one sample in a study of cytomegalovirus exposure and HLA in healthy donors. Primers for the PCR totalled 60 Vbeta and 13 Jbeta. Sequenced by immunoSEQ multiplex PCR; TCRdb stores in-frame clones only, minus some. The sample consists of more than 90,000 clones, about 75% of them appearing once. What was sequenced was PBMCs. Receptor source: a man in his forties or fifties in good health and CMV-seropositive.

The chain couples TRBV29-1 to TRBJ2-7, with 7 bases fitting TRBD2. CDR3 length: 14 amino acids. Germline CDR1 and CDR2: SQVTM and ANQGSEA. Trimming at V came to 7 bases and at J to 0 bases, leaving 9 bases not matched to a gene. The CDR3 DNA reads TGCAGCGCCAAAGTGCGGGGGACCTCCTACGAGCAGTACTTC. As protein: CSAKVRGTSYEQYF.

The V call is TRBV4-1, the J call TRBJ2-7, with TRBD1 matching over 9 bases. J gave up 3 bases and V 3 bases, and 6 bases lay outside the gene matches. Germline V gene sequence: CDR1 MGHRA, CDR2 YSYEKL. The CDR3 is 15 residues long. The CDR3 DNA sequence: TGCGCCAGCAGCCAGCCGACAGGGGGTTTCTACGAGCAGTACTTC. Translated, it gives CASSQPTGGFYEQYF.

This clone has more than one count but fewer than ten. The chain employs TRBV7-2 and TRBJ2-3; D call uncertain. Looked up from germline, CDR1 is SGHTA and CDR2 is FQGNSA. V was shortened by 0 bases and J by 2 bases, with 12 bases between the two germline ends. The CDR3 has 16 amino acids. The DNA for the CDR3 is TGTGCCAGCAGCTTAGCGCTGGAGAAGGCCACAGATACGCAGTATTTT. Translation: CASSLALEKATDTQYF.

The chain's CDR3 is CASSLKRGRTDTQYF. The CDR3 DNA is TGTGCCAGCAGCTTGAAGAGAGGGAGGACAGATACGCAGTATTTT. The chain combines TRBV11-2 with TRBJ2-3; tentatively, D is TRBD2 (6 bases). CDR3 length: 15 residues. Germline CDR1 is SGHAT and CDR2 is FQNNGV. V dropped 3 bases and J dropped 3 bases, with 13 bases sitting between them.

The V gene is TRBV4-1, the J gene TRBJ2-2; 8 bases line up with TRBD1. V trimming: 1 base; J trimming: 6 bases; junction bases outside the gene matches: 10. Germline assignment: CDR1 MGHRA and CDR2 YSYEKL. The CDR3 extends over 17 amino acids. DNA for the CDR3: TGCGCCAGCAGCCAAGTTGGCAGGGGGCAAGGGGCCGGGGAGCTGTTTTTT. This gives the protein CASSQVGRGQGAGELFF.

This clone has a handful of counts. The chain uses TRBV9 and TRBJ2-3; 8 bases are shared with TRBD2. The CDR3 is 18 residues long. Unmatched junction bases numbered 12, after V lost 2 bases and J lost 1 base. Germline V CDR1 and CDR2: SGDLS, YYNGEE. CDR3 residues: CASSVVAAAGAGTDTQYF. The CDR3, as DNA: TGTGCCAGCAGCGTGGTTGCTGCAGCGGGAGCTGGCACAGATACGCAGTATTTT. The full variable domain, completed using reference TRBV9 and TRBJ2-3, is DSGVTQTPKHLITATGQRVTLRCSPRSGDLSVYWYQQSLDQGLQFLIQYYNGEERAKGNILERFSAQQFPDLHSELNLSSLELGDSALYFCASSVVAAAGAGTDTQYFGPGTRLTVL.

This chain connects TRBV5-8 to TRBJ1-2; 8 bases are shared with TRBD1. CDR1 is SGHTS and CDR2 is YDEGEE in the germline V gene. CDR3 length: 13 amino acids. V shed 5 bases, J shed 3 bases, and the junction held 3 bases outside the gene matches. In DNA, the CDR3 is TGTGCCAGCAGAACGACAGGGGACTATGGCTACACCTTC. Encoded protein: CASRTTGDYGYTF.

This clone was picked up one time. The chain uses TRBV5-5 and TRBJ1-2; D call uncertain. This CDR3 has 16 amino acids. Deletions cut 0 bases from V and 3 bases from J, with 15 bases between. The germline CDR1 and CDR2 sequences are SGHKS and YYEKEE (reference sequence). The CDR3 DNA is TGTGCCAGCAGCTTGGGATTTAACAGCATTGACTATGGCTACACCTTC. Amino acid sequence: CASSLGFNSIDYGYTF.

The V gene is TRBV15, the J gene TRBJ1-4; 10 bases are shared with TRBD1. The CDR3 spans 16 residues. The J segment lost 7 bases and the V segment lost 2 bases, leaving 7 bases of the junction unmatched. Germline V gene data show CDR1 as LNHNV and CDR2 as YYDKDF (reference sequence). Here the CDR3 reads CATSRLWDRGIEKLFF. In nucleotides, the CDR3 is TGTGCCACCAGCAGACTTTGGGACAGGGGTATTGAAAAACTGTTTTTT.

The rearrangement joins TRBV5-1 to TRBJ1-4, with TRBD1 matching 8 bases. The CDR3 is made up of 14 amino acids. V lost 5 bases and J lost 7; bases outside the gene matches: 7. Germline V CDR1 and CDR2: SGHRS, YFSETQ. CDR3 bases: TGCGCCAGCAGTTCCGGACAGGGTGGTGAAAAACTGTTTTTT. Protein: CASSSGQGGEKLFF.

The chain uses TRBV11-2 and TRBJ2-7; 8 bases are a match to TRBD1. V lost 4 bases and J lost 6; bases outside the gene matches: 5. In germline, CDR1 is SGHAT, CDR2 FQNNGV. CDR3 size: 13 residues. CDR3 region: CASSSTGAGEQYF. CDR3 nucleotide sequence: TGTGCCAGCAGCTCGACAGGGGCCGGCGAGCAGTACTTC.

This chain connects TRBV7-8 to TRBJ1-2, with no clear D. The ends were cut back, 3 bases at V and 2 bases at J, with 7 bases in the middle. CDR1 is SGHVS and CDR2 is FQNEAQ in the germline V gene. This CDR3 region has 13 residues. The DNA of the CDR3 is TGTGCCAGCAGCTTGCAGGCGAACTATGGCTACACCTTC. The encoded protein is CASSLQANYGYTF.

This clone appeared once. V gene TRBV2 combines with J gene TRBJ1-1; 7 bases map to TRBD1. In germline, CDR1 is SNHLY, CDR2 FYNNEI. This CDR3 spans 13 amino acids. V lost 7 bases, J lost 4 bases, and 6 bases stayed unmatched. The CDR3: CASNGRGTTEAFF. The CDR3, as DNA: TGTGCCAGCAATGGCAGGGGGACCACTGAAGCTTTCTTT.

This clone was seen a few times. The CDR3 here is CASREGLAGEQYF. The CDR3 region has the DNA TGTGCCAGCAGGGAGGGACTAGCGGGCGAGCAGTACTTC. This chain joins TRBV28 and TRBJ2-7; 12 bases are a match to TRBD2. This CDR3 spans 13 amino acids. V dropped 6 bases and J dropped 6; count of bases not matched to a gene: 3. Germline V CDR1 and CDR2: MDHEN, SYDVKM.

This clone was recorded once. The same CDR3 also results from other DNA sequences found in this sample. The chain couples TRBV19 to TRBJ2-7; 10 nucleotides agree with TRBD2. This CDR3 region has 15 residues. CDR1 and CDR2 from the germline V gene are LNHDA and SQIVND (reference sequence). J was trimmed by 2 bases and V by 2 bases; bases with no gene match: 3. CDR3 coding DNA: TGTGCCAGTAGTATAAGAGGACTAGCGGCCTACGAGCAGTACTTC. This gives the protein CASSIRGLAAYEQYF.

The chain couples TRBV6-6 to TRBJ1-1; D unresolved. The CDR3 is made up of 10 amino acids. Germline CDR1 is MNHNY and CDR2 is SVGAGI (reference sequence). Trimming shortened V by 4 bases and J by 10 bases, and 7 bases separated the two germline ends. CDR3: CASSWEGAFF. CDR3 in DNA: TGTGCCAGCAGTTGGGAGGGAGCTTTCTTT.

This rearrangement joins TRBV6-5 to TRBJ2-2, with D perhaps TRBD1 (6 bases). In germline, CDR1 is MNHEY, CDR2 SVGAGI. V was trimmed by 4 bases and J by 0 bases, leaving 6 bases between them. The CDR3 sequence is 14 residues long. CDR3 protein: CASSSGANTGELFF. CDR3 nucleotides: TGTGCCAGCAGTTCAGGGGCGAACACCGGGGAGCTGTTTTTT.

The table lists this clone with a few counts. The V gene is TRBV5-1, the J gene TRBJ1-5; D remains unclear. The length of the CDR3 is 15 residues. Trimming stripped 0 bases from V and 6 bases from J, with 13 bases between. The germline CDR1 and CDR2 sequences are SGHRS and YFSETQ. The DNA for the CDR3 is TGCGCCAGCAGCTTGGACGCGGGAGATGGTCAGCCCCAGCATTTT. Translated: CASSLDAGDGQPQHF.

A single count supports this clone. The V call is TRBV19, the J call TRBJ1-2, with D possibly TRBD1 on 5 matching bases. The ends were cut back, 3 bases at V and 8 bases at J, with 16 bases in the middle. CDR3 length equals 14 residues. Germline CDR1 and CDR2: LNHDA and SQIVND (reference sequence). The CDR3 coding sequence is TGTGCCAGTAGTATCAGGGTCCGGATTGAAGGCTACACCTTC. The encoded protein is CASSIRVRIEGYTF.

This rearrangement joins TRBV11-3 to TRBJ1-2; D remains unclear. Germline V CDR1 and CDR2: SGHNT, YENEEA. CDR3 length: 18 residues. The ends were cut back, 0 bases at V and 6 bases at J, with 23 bases in the middle. The DNA for the CDR3 is TGTGCCAGCAGCTTAGATCGGGTTGAATCGGGGAGGACCGATGGCTACACCTTC. This encodes CASSLDRVESGRTDGYTF.

This chain links TRBV7-8 with TRBJ1-4; D call uncertain. Germline CDR1 and CDR2: SGHVS and FQNEAQ. This CDR3 spans 15 amino acids. Deletions cut 2 bases from V and 5 bases from J, with 12 bases between. CDR3 DNA: TGTGCCAGCAGCTTAAAGTGGGCTGGCAATGAAAAACTGTTTTTT. As protein: CASSLKWAGNEKLFF.

The gene calls are TRBV6-1 and TRBJ2-7, with D perhaps TRBD1 (5 bases). This CDR3 region has 14 residues. Looked up from germline, CDR1 is MNHNS and CDR2 is SASEGT. The V end was cut by 1 base, the J end by 3 bases, with 10 bases between. The CDR3 protein is CASSEGQGLYEQYF. CDR3 coding DNA: TGTGCCAGCAGTGAAGGTCAGGGCCTCTACGAGCAGTACTTC.

This chain joins TRBV5-6 and TRBJ2-7, with D possibly matching TRBD1 (6 bases). This CDR3 spans 16 amino acids. The germline V gene encodes CDR1 SGHDT and CDR2 YYEEEE. Trimming cost V 1 base and J 2 bases, with 16 bases left between them. This CDR3 reads CASSLTGWLATYEQYF. As DNA, the CDR3 is TGTGCCAGCAGCTTGACAGGGTGGCTCGCTACCTACGAGCAGTACTTC.

This clone was picked up one time. This chain joins TRBV21-1 and TRBJ2-7; the DNA was not compared with TRBD1, the D call given in the table. TRBV21-1 is annotated as a pseudogene. The CDR3 is 13 amino acids. The DNA of the CDR3 is TGTGCCAGCAGCAAGGGGGCTGAGGTCGAGCAGTACTTC. As protein: CASSKGAEVEQYF.

This chain links TRBV6-5 with TRBJ2-7; 9 bases align to TRBD1. The junction had 4 bases not matched to a gene; V was cut back by 1 base and J by 0 bases. This CDR3 contains 16 residues. The V gene's germline CDR1 is MNHEY and CDR2 SVGAGI. DNA of the CDR3: TGTGCCAGCAGTTACTTGGGGACAGGGACCTCCTACGAGCAGTACTTC. Protein sequence: CASSYLGTGTSYEQYF.

The genes are TRBV28 and TRBJ1-2; 8 bases agree with TRBD1. After removal of 10 bases from V and 4 bases from J, the junction contained 8 bases not matched to a gene. This CDR3 contains 13 residues. The germline gives CDR1 MDHEN, CDR2 SYDVKM. The chain's CDR3 is CATTGDRGYGYTF. The CDR3 bases are TGTGCCACAACCGGAGACAGGGGCTATGGCTACACCTTC.

The V and J genes are TRBV11-2 and TRBJ2-7; 9 bases map to TRBD2. The germline V gene has CDR1 SGHAT and CDR2 FQNNGV. V shed 4 bases, J shed 5 bases, and the junction held 9 bases outside the gene matches. This CDR3 comprises 15 residues. The CDR3 is CASSSLAGGAHEQYF. The CDR3 bases are TGTGCCAGCAGCTCCCTCGCGGGGGGGGCCCACGAGCAGTACTTC. Complete variable domain (other parts from reference TRBV11-2 and TRBJ2-7): EAGVAQSPRYKIIEKRQSVAFWCNPISGHATLYWYQQILGQGPKLLIQFQNNGVVDDSQLPKDRFSAERLKGVDSTLKIQPAKLEDSAVYLCASSSLAGGAHEQYFGPGTRLTVT.

The CDR3 DNA is TGTGCCAGCAGCTTGTGGGGGCTAGCCAGTTACGAGCAGTACTTC. Translating it yields CASSLWGLASYEQYF. The J gene is TRBJ2-7, the V gene TRBV5-4; perhaps TRBD1 as D (6 bases). Germline CDR1 SGHNT, CDR2 YYREEE (reference sequence). V dropped 1 base and J dropped 4 bases, with 15 bases sitting between them. This CDR3 is 15 amino acids long.

This chain joins TRBV7-6 and TRBJ2-1; no firm D call. V was pared by 6 bases and J by 8 bases, with 23 bases between. The CDR3 sequence is 16 residues long. Germline-derived CDR1 and CDR2 are SGHVS and FNYEAQ. The CDR3: CASSTRNGVRLDEQFF. The CDR3 nucleotides read TGTGCCAGCAGTACGAGAAATGGAGTTAGGTTGGATGAGCAGTTCTTC.

This clone has only a few counts. The V and J genes are TRBV5-1 and TRBJ2-1; TRBD2 matches at 13 bases. The V gene's germline CDR1 is SGHRS and CDR2 YFSETQ. The ends lost 0 bases at V and 8 bases at J; junction bases unmatched: 2. The CDR3 sequence is 15 residues long. The CDR3: CASSLGLAGGDEQFF. In DNA, the CDR3 is TGCGCCAGCAGCTTGGGACTAGCGGGAGGTGATGAGCAGTTCTTC. Filled out from reference TRBV5-1 and TRBJ2-1, the complete variable domain reads KAGVTQTPRYLIKTRGQQVTLSCSPISGHRSVSWYQQTPGQGLQFLFEYFSETQRNKGNFPGRFSGRQFSNSRSEMNVSTLELGDSALYLCASSLGLAGGDEQFFGPGTRLTVL.

The V and J genes are TRBV9 and TRBJ2-3; 7 bases are a match to TRBD2. The germline V gene encodes CDR1 SGDLS and CDR2 YYNGEE. The CDR3 has 15 amino acids. The J segment lost 0 bases and the V segment lost 4 bases, leaving 5 bases of the junction unmatched. The CDR3, as DNA: TGTGCCAGCAGCCCGGGACTACGTAGCACAGATACGCAGTATTTT. As protein: CASSPGLRSTDTQYF.